A selection of T cell receptor beta chains follows, all from one sample in a study of blood T cell repertoires in COVID-19. The protocol was immunoSEQ multiplex PCR, while the TCRdb copy is restricted to in-frame clones and leaves out a portion. The profile shows around 58,000 clones, over 75% of them singletons. The sequencing input was peripheral blood. The source of these receptors is a human donor with active COVID-19. The donor label of this sample is uncertain. CDR3s include the opening cysteine and the closing phenylalanine or tryptophan. Each record gives: D gene, clone size, J gene, V gene, CDR3 DNA, CDR3 protein. D genes are given only for firm matches. Clone sizes are given selectively: once, few, many, or a class where the clone is expanded.

d_gene: TRBD1; abundance: -; j_gene: TRBJ1-2; v_gene: TRBV7-2; CDR3nt: TGTGCCAGCAGCGCGAGGGGGCCTTATGGCTACACCTTC; CDR3aa: CASSARGPYGYTF
d_gene: -; abundance: -; j_gene: TRBJ2-1; v_gene: TRBV10-3; CDR3nt: TGTGCCATCAGTGATTCCCTCGTCAATGAGCAGTTCTTC; CDR3aa: CAISDSLVNEQFF
d_gene: TRBD2; abundance: -; j_gene: TRBJ2-5; v_gene: TRBV11-2; CDR3nt: TGTGCCAGCAGCCCAATAGCGGGGGGGCCCGGGGAGACCCAGTACTTC; CDR3aa: CASSPIAGGPGETQYF
d_gene: TRBD2; abundance: -; j_gene: TRBJ2-1; v_gene: TRBV7-2; CDR3nt: TGTGCCAGCAGCCGCGGGGGTAGGAATGAGCAGTTCTTC; CDR3aa: CASSRGGRNEQFF
d_gene: -; abundance: -; j_gene: TRBJ2-3; v_gene: TRBV5-1; CDR3nt: TGCGCCAGCAGCTTGGGAGGGACTCGAGATACGCAGTATTTT; CDR3aa: CASSLGGTRDTQYF
d_gene: -; abundance: -; j_gene: TRBJ2-7; v_gene: TRBV2; CDR3nt: TGTGCCAGCAGTGAAGCGCTTCCGAGCTCCTACGAGCAGTACTTC; CDR3aa: CASSEALPSSYEQYF
d_gene: TRBD2; abundance: -; j_gene: TRBJ2-1; v_gene: TRBV7-6; CDR3nt: TGTGCCAGCAGCCCGACTAGCGGGGGGACTTACAATGAGCAGTTCTTC; CDR3aa: CASSPTSGGTYNEQFF
d_gene: -; abundance: -; j_gene: TRBJ2-4; v_gene: TRBV9; CDR3nt: TGTGCCAGCAGCGCCAGGGGGGCTGGAGGAAACATTCAGTACTTC; CDR3aa: CASSARGAGGNIQYF
d_gene: -; abundance: -; j_gene: TRBJ1-5; v_gene: TRBV12-3/TRBV12-4; CDR3nt: TGTGCCAGCAGTTTGGGAATCGGGGCCCAGCATTTT; CDR3aa: CASSLGIGAQHF
d_gene: TRBD1; abundance: -; j_gene: TRBJ2-2; v_gene: TRBV6-4; CDR3nt: TGTGCCAGCAGTCGACAGGGGAACACCGGGGAGCTGTTTTTT; CDR3aa: CASSRQGNTGELFF
d_gene: -; abundance: -; j_gene: TRBJ2-1; v_gene: TRBV7-2; CDR3nt: TGTGCCAGCAGGAGGGCCTCCTACAATGAGCAGTTCTTC; CDR3aa: CASRRASYNEQFF
d_gene: -; abundance: -; j_gene: TRBJ2-5; v_gene: TRBV28; CDR3nt: TGTGCCAGCAGTCCCGACTATGTGACCCAGTACTTC; CDR3aa: CASSPDYVTQYF
d_gene: TRBD2; abundance: -; j_gene: TRBJ2-3; v_gene: TRBV5-1; CDR3nt: TGCGCCAGCAAGCCGGGGGGGACTAGCACAGATACGCAGTATTTT; CDR3aa: CASKPGGTSTDTQYF
d_gene: TRBD1; abundance: -; j_gene: TRBJ2-5; v_gene: TRBV6-5; CDR3nt: TGTGCCAGCACCCCTGGACAGGTGGGAGAGACCCAGTACTTC; CDR3aa: CASTPGQVGETQYF
d_gene: -; abundance: once; j_gene: TRBJ2-3; v_gene: TRBV20-1; CDR3nt: TGCAGTGCTAGTTCAGGGTCCCCAGATACGCAGTATTTT; CDR3aa: CSASSGSPDTQYF
d_gene: TRBD2; abundance: -; j_gene: TRBJ2-5; v_gene: TRBV4-1; CDR3nt: TGCGCCAGCAGCCAAGGACTAGCAGAACAAGAGACCCAGTACTTC; CDR3aa: CASSQGLAEQETQYF
d_gene: -; abundance: -; j_gene: TRBJ1-5; v_gene: TRBV7-8; CDR3nt: TGTGCCAGCAGCGCCGATATGGCGCCCCAGCATTTT; CDR3aa: CASSADMAPQHF
d_gene: TRBD2; abundance: once; j_gene: TRBJ2-2; v_gene: TRBV19; CDR3nt: TGTGCCAGTAGAGGGCTAGCGGCAAACACCGGGGAGCTGTTTTTT; CDR3aa: CASRGLAANTGELFF
d_gene: TRBD1; abundance: -; j_gene: TRBJ2-3; v_gene: TRBV10-3; CDR3nt: TGTGCCATCAGTGCGCAATTCGGCCCCCAACAGGGGAATACGCAGTATTTT; CDR3aa: CAISAQFGPQQGNTQYF
d_gene: -; abundance: once; j_gene: TRBJ1-1; v_gene: TRBV19; CDR3nt: TGTGCCAGCACACAGCCCGGGAACACTGAAGCTTTCTTT; CDR3aa: CASTQPGNTEAFF
d_gene: TRBD2; abundance: -; j_gene: TRBJ2-2; v_gene: TRBV3-1/TRBV3-2; CDR3nt: TGTGCCAGCAGCCGACTAGCGGGGTACACCGGGGAGCTGTTTTTT; CDR3aa: CASSRLAGYTGELFF
d_gene: -; abundance: -; j_gene: TRBJ2-1; v_gene: TRBV27; CDR3nt: TGTGCCAGCAGTTTAGCCAGTCACAATGAGCAGTTCTTC; CDR3aa: CASSLASHNEQFF
d_gene: TRBD1; abundance: -; j_gene: TRBJ1-4; v_gene: TRBV11-2; CDR3nt: TGTGCCAGCAGCCTGGACAGGGACGAAAAACTGTTTTTT; CDR3aa: CASSLDRDEKLFF
d_gene: TRBD1; abundance: medium-sized; j_gene: TRBJ1-1; v_gene: TRBV7-9; CDR3nt: TGTGCCAGCAGCCACGGGACAGGGGTTACGGACACTGAAGCTTTCTTT; CDR3aa: CASSHGTGVTDTEAFF
d_gene: -; abundance: -; j_gene: TRBJ2-2; v_gene: TRBV5-1; CDR3nt: TGCGCCAGCAGCCCACTCCGGAGCGGCACCGGGGAGCTGTTTTTT; CDR3aa: CASSPLRSGTGELFF
d_gene: TRBD1; abundance: -; j_gene: TRBJ2-7; v_gene: TRBV9; CDR3nt: TGTGCCAGCAGCGAGAAGGGACAGGGCAACGAGCAGTACTTC; CDR3aa: CASSEKGQGNEQYF
d_gene: -; abundance: -; j_gene: TRBJ1-5; v_gene: TRBV4-2; CDR3nt: TGTGCCAGCAGCCAAGCTGCGGGGGGGGATAGCAATCAGCCCCAGCATTTT; CDR3aa: CASSQAAGGDSNQPQHF
d_gene: -; abundance: -; j_gene: TRBJ1-3; v_gene: TRBV6-5; CDR3nt: TGTGCCAGCAGTTACAGGGGAGGCTCTGGAAACACCATATATTTT; CDR3aa: CASSYRGGSGNTIYF
d_gene: TRBD2; abundance: once; j_gene: TRBJ2-7; v_gene: TRBV6-5; CDR3nt: TGTGCCAGCAGGCGGGGGTTGCACGAGCAGTACTTC; CDR3aa: CASRRGLHEQYF
d_gene: -; abundance: -; j_gene: TRBJ1-4; v_gene: TRBV29-1; CDR3nt: TGCAGCGTTGCCGGGGGGGATAATGAAAAACTGTTTTTT; CDR3aa: CSVAGGDNEKLFF
d_gene: -; abundance: medium-sized; j_gene: TRBJ1-6; v_gene: TRBV5-1; CDR3nt: TGCGCCAGCAGCTGGACTTCGGGTTTGATGTCACCCCTCCACTTT; CDR3aa: CASSWTSGLMSPLHF
d_gene: -; abundance: -; j_gene: TRBJ2-1; v_gene: TRBV5-1; CDR3nt: TGCGCCAGCAGCTTGGCGCCAGCGGGTGGCTACAATGAGCAGTTCTTC; CDR3aa: CASSLAPAGGYNEQFF
d_gene: -; abundance: once; j_gene: TRBJ2-1; v_gene: TRBV6-5; CDR3nt: TGTGCCAGCAGTTACTCGGTAGCGACCTCCTACAATGAGCAGTTCTTC; CDR3aa: CASSYSVATSYNEQFF
d_gene: TRBD2; abundance: few; j_gene: TRBJ2-2; v_gene: TRBV7-3; CDR3nt: TGTGCCAGCAGCTTAATGGGACTAGCGGGTACCACCGGGGAGCTGTTTTTT; CDR3aa: CASSLMGLAGTTGELFF
d_gene: -; abundance: -; j_gene: TRBJ1-4; v_gene: TRBV19; CDR3nt: TGTGCCAGTAGTATCGAGGCGGGAGAAAAACTGTTTTTT; CDR3aa: CASSIEAGEKLFF
d_gene: -; abundance: once; j_gene: TRBJ2-1; v_gene: TRBV27; CDR3nt: TGTGCCAGCAGTTTAGGAGGGGGGGCTGAGCAGTTCTTC; CDR3aa: CASSLGGGAEQFF
d_gene: TRBD1; abundance: -; j_gene: TRBJ2-7; v_gene: TRBV7-9; CDR3nt: TGTGCCAGCAGCGCTCGGGACAGGGACTACGAGCAGTACTTC; CDR3aa: CASSARDRDYEQYF
d_gene: -; abundance: once; j_gene: TRBJ1-2; v_gene: TRBV20-1; CDR3nt: TGCAGTGCTGTAGATCCCCTAGGCTACACCTTC; CDR3aa: CSAVDPLGYTF